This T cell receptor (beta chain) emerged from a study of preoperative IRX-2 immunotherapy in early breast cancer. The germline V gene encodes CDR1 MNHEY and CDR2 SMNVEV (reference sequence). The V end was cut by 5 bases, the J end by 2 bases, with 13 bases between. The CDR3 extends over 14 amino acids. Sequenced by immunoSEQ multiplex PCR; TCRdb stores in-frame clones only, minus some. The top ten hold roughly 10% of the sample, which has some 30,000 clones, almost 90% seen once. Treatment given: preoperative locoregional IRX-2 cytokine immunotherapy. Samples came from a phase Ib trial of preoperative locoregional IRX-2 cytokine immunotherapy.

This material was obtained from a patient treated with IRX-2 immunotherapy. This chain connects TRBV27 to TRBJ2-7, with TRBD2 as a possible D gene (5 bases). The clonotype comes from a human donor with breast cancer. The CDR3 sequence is CASSPGSRPYEQYF. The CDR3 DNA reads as TGTGCCAGCAGTCCGGGATCGAGGCCCTACGAGCAGTACTTC.